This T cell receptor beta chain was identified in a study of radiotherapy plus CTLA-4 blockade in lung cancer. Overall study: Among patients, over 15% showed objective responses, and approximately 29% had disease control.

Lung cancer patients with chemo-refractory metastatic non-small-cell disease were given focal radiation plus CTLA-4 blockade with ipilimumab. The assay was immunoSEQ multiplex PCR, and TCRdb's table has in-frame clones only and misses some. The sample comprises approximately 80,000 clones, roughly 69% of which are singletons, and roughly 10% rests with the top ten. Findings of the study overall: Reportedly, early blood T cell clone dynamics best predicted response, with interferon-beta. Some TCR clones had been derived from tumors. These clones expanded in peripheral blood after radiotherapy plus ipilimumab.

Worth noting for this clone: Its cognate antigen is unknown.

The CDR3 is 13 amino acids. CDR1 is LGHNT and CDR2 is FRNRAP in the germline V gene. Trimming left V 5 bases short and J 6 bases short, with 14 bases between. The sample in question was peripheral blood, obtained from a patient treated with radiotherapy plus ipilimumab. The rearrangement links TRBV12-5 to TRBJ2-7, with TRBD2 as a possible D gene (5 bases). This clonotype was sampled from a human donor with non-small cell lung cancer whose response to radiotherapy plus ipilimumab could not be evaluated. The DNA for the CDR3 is TGTGCTAGTGGTCCCCGGGGAGATAGCGAGCAGTACTTC. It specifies CASGPRGDSEQYF. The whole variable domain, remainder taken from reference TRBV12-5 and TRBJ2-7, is DARVTQTPRHKVTEMGQEVTMRCQPILGHNTVFWYRQTMMQGLELLAYFRNRAPLDDSGMPKDRFSAEMPDATLATLKIQPSEPRDSAVYFCASGPRGDSEQYFGPGTRLTVT.